These T cell receptor beta chains were read from a single sample in a study of T cell repertoires in cytomegalovirus infection. No cognate antigen is known for these TCRs. In TCRdb, the reads were re-called with MiXCR into one record per CDR3 protein. The repertoire holds about 220,000 distinct CDR3 sequences, with roughly two fifths as singletons. The specimen was CD8+ T cells from cultured PBMCs, collected from culture after CMV antigen stimulation. These receptors were obtained from a human donor in good health (CMV status not recorded). Some clones in this sample may be carry-over from other donors' samples. Each CDR3 is given with its conserved first and last residue. The order of the fields is clone size, D gene, V gene, J gene, CDR3 DNA, CDR3 protein. The D gene is left open where the match is weak. Rows may omit the clone size; those that give it use once, few, many or a size class.

clone_size: -
d_call: TRBD1
v_call: TRBV28
j_call: TRBJ2-5
cdr3_nt: TGTGCCAGCAGTCTCACCCGGACAGGGGGCGGTAAGACCCAGTACTTC
cdr3_aa: CASSLTRTGGGKTQYF

clone_size: -
d_call: -
v_call: TRBV28
j_call: TRBJ1-5
cdr3_nt: TGTGCCAGCAGTGCCTTTCAGGGAGGCAATCAGCCCCAGCATTTT
cdr3_aa: CASSAFQGGNQPQHF

clone_size: few
d_call: TRBD1
v_call: TRBV27
j_call: TRBJ2-3
cdr3_nt: TGTGCCAGCAGTCCTAGACAGGGGATGTCCTCACAGGATACGCAGTATTTT
cdr3_aa: CASSPRQGMSSQDTQYF

clone_size: few
d_call: TRBD1
v_call: TRBV27
j_call: TRBJ1-1
cdr3_nt: TGTGCCAGCACACCAATGGACAGGGACAACACTGAAGCTTTCTTT
cdr3_aa: CASTPMDRDNTEAFF

clone_size: few
d_call: -
v_call: TRBV27
j_call: TRBJ2-5
cdr3_nt: TGTGCCAGCAGTTCCTCGACCGGGGATTGGGAGACCCAGTACTTC
cdr3_aa: CASSSSTGDWETQYF

clone_size: -
d_call: TRBD1
v_call: TRBV7-8
j_call: TRBJ1-5
cdr3_nt: TGTGCCAGCAGCTTAGAGGACAGGGTAAATCAGCCCCAGCATTTT
cdr3_aa: CASSLEDRVNQPQHF

clone_size: -
d_call: -
v_call: TRBV27
j_call: TRBJ1-1
cdr3_nt: TGTGCCAGCAGTTACGGGCCAATGAACACTGAAGCTTTCTTT
cdr3_aa: CASSYGPMNTEAFF

clone_size: -
d_call: -
v_call: TRBV20-1
j_call: TRBJ1-2
cdr3_nt: TGCAGTGCTCCCATAACAAATAACTATGGCTACACCTTC
cdr3_aa: CSAPITNNYGYTF

clone_size: -
d_call: TRBD2
v_call: TRBV11-2
j_call: TRBJ2-1
cdr3_nt: TGTGCCAGCAGCTCCGCCGGGACTAGCGGGAGGAATGAGCAGTTCTTC
cdr3_aa: CASSSAGTSGRNEQFF

clone_size: -
d_call: -
v_call: TRBV25-1
j_call: TRBJ2-7
cdr3_nt: TGTGCCAGCAGTGAACCTTCCTACGAGCAGTACTTC
cdr3_aa: CASSEPSYEQYF

clone_size: -
d_call: -
v_call: TRBV12-3/TRBV12-4
j_call: TRBJ2-3
cdr3_nt: TGTGCCAGCAGTCCCCAGACCACAGATACGCAGTATTTT
cdr3_aa: CASSPQTTDTQYF

clone_size: -
d_call: TRBD2
v_call: TRBV4-2
j_call: TRBJ2-7
cdr3_nt: TGTGCCAGCAGCGGAGGAACCGGGACTAGGTTCTACGAGCAGTACTTC
cdr3_aa: CASSGGTGTRFYEQYF

clone_size: -
d_call: TRBD1
v_call: TRBV27
j_call: TRBJ2-7
cdr3_nt: TGTGCCAGCAGTTCGACAGGGGCGATCTACGAGCAGTACTTC
cdr3_aa: CASSSTGAIYEQYF

clone_size: -
d_call: -
v_call: TRBV29-1
j_call: TRBJ1-1
cdr3_nt: TGCAGCGGAAGGGGCCTTTTGAACACTGAAGCTTTCTTT
cdr3_aa: CSGRGLLNTEAFF

clone_size: few
d_call: TRBD1
v_call: TRBV11-1
j_call: TRBJ2-7
cdr3_nt: TGTGCCAGCAGCTCTCCCTATGGGACAGGGGGCTTGGGAACCTACGAGCAGTACTTC
cdr3_aa: CASSSPYGTGGLGTYEQYF

clone_size: -
d_call: TRBD2
v_call: TRBV7-6
j_call: TRBJ2-1
cdr3_nt: TGTGCCAGCAGCTTAGTCTCTAGCGGGGGTTACAATGAGCAGTTCTTC
cdr3_aa: CASSLVSSGGYNEQFF

clone_size: -
d_call: -
v_call: TRBV11-2
j_call: TRBJ2-3
cdr3_nt: TGTGCCAGCAGCCTAGGGGGCCGGGGGGGGGATACGCAGTATTTT
cdr3_aa: CASSLGGRGGDTQYF

clone_size: -
d_call: TRBD1
v_call: TRBV24-1
j_call: TRBJ2-2
cdr3_nt: TGTGCCACCAGAGACAGGGGGACCGGGGAGCTGTTTTTT
cdr3_aa: CATRDRGTGELFF

clone_size: -
d_call: TRBD1
v_call: TRBV15
j_call: TRBJ1-1
cdr3_nt: TGTGCCACCAGCACCCGGGACAGGGACGACACTGAAGCTTTCTTT
cdr3_aa: CATSTRDRDDTEAFF

clone_size: -
d_call: TRBD2
v_call: TRBV4-1
j_call: TRBJ2-1
cdr3_nt: TGCGCCAGCAGCCAAGGGGAGCGGGGGGCCAACTTC
cdr3_aa: CASSQGERGANF

clone_size: few
d_call: TRBD2
v_call: TRBV7-6
j_call: TRBJ2-7
cdr3_nt: TGTGCCAGCAGCCTCTCTTCGACTAGCGGGGGGTTCTACGAGCAGTACTTC
cdr3_aa: CASSLSSTSGGFYEQYF

clone_size: -
d_call: -
v_call: TRBV12-3/TRBV12-4
j_call: TRBJ1-1
cdr3_nt: TGTGCCAGCACCCTGTGGGGGACTGAAGCTTTCTTT
cdr3_aa: CASTLWGTEAFF